The 30 T cell receptor beta chains below were found in one sample sequenced in a study of blood T cell repertoires in COVID-19. The assay was immunoSEQ multiplex PCR, and TCRdb's table has in-frame clones only and misses some. The sample contains 250,000 to 300,000 clones, approximately 86% of which appear only once. The sample comprised peripheral blood. Every receptor here comes from a woman between 70 and 85 years old with COVID-19, enrolled during active disease.

This sequence joins TRBV10-3 and TRBJ1-1, with D possibly being TRBD1 (6 bases). The ends were cut back, 5 bases at V and 2 bases at J, with 15 bases in the middle. Germline V gives CDR1 ENHRY, CDR2 SYGVKD. CDR3 length equals 15 residues. CDR3 DNA sequence: TGTGCCATCAGTTCGACCGGGACACCTAACACTGAAGCTTTCTTT. Protein: CAISSTGTPNTEAFF.

The chain carries TRBV19 and TRBJ1-5; 7 bases match TRBD1. CDR1 is LNHDA and CDR2 is SQIVND in the germline V gene (reference sequence). This CDR3 has 15 amino acids. Trimming cost V 3 bases and J 4 bases; bases outside gene matches: 6. The CDR3 DNA reads TGTGCCAGTAGTATGGAGGGGGCTTTTAATCAGCCCCAGCATTTT. This translates into CASSMEGAFNQPQHF.

This clone was seen just once. The genes are TRBV19 and TRBJ2-7; the match to TRBD2 covers 8 bases. Trimming at V came to 5 bases and at J to 4 bases, leaving 7 bases not matched to a gene. Germline V gene lookup returns CDR1 LNHDA and CDR2 SQIVND (reference sequence). The CDR3 spans 14 residues. CDR3 loop: CASSAGTSFYEQYF. The CDR3 nucleotides read TGTGCCAGTAGTGCCGGGACTAGTTTTTACGAGCAGTACTTC.

The gene calls are TRBV5-6 and TRBJ2-7; D uncertain. Germline V CDR1 and CDR2: SGHDT, YYEEEE. The CDR3 has 14 amino acids. Trimming cost V 0 bases and J 0 bases, with 7 bases left between them. The DNA of the CDR3 is TGTGCCAGCAGCTTGGATCTATTCTCCTACGAGCAGTACTTC. This codes for CASSLDLFSYEQYF.

The gene calls are TRBV5-1 and TRBJ1-1, with D possibly being TRBD1 (5 bases). The CDR3 runs 13 residues. V lost 4 bases and J lost 4, with 11 bases in between. Germline assignment: CDR1 SGHRS and CDR2 YFSETQ. As DNA, the CDR3 is TGCGCCAGCAGCCCGGAGGGGCCCACTGAAGCTTTCTTT. Its translation: CASSPEGPTEAFF.

The chain is built from TRBV28 and TRBJ1-2; TRBD1 aligns across 10 bases. The germline V gene encodes CDR1 MDHEN and CDR2 SYDVKM. V was pared by 7 bases and J by 4 bases, with 9 bases of the junction left unmatched. The CDR3 runs 15 residues. CDR3 coding DNA: TGTGCCAGCAAACCAGGGGACAGGGGAAGCTATGGCTACACCTTC. Its protein is CASKPGDRGSYGYTF.

CDR3 region: CASSLFSGYTEAFF. Here the CDR3 DNA reads TGTGCCAGCAGCTTATTTTCGGGATACACTGAAGCTTTCTTT. The V gene is TRBV11-2, the J gene TRBJ1-1, with no clear D. The CDR3 length is 14 residues. V was shortened by 2 bases and J by 3 bases, with 10 bases between the two germline ends. The germline V gene encodes CDR1 SGHAT and CDR2 FQNNGV.

The gene calls are TRBV4-3 and TRBJ1-4; weak D call: TRBD1 (6 bases). V gave up 0 bases and J gave up 8 bases, with 7 bases separating them. CDR1 is LGHNA and CDR2 is YSLEER in the germline V gene. The length of the CDR3 is 13 residues. DNA for the CDR3: TGCGCCAGCAGCCAAGACAGGGGCGAAAAACTGTTTTTT. Translating it yields CASSQDRGEKLFF.

V usage is TRBV29-1 and J usage is TRBJ2-5; 7 bases are a match to TRBD2. V was pared by 4 bases and J by 2 bases, with 4 bases of the junction left unmatched. This CDR3 contains 13 residues. Germline V gene data show CDR1 as SQVTM and CDR2 as ANQGSEA. For the CDR3, the DNA is TGCAGCGTTGCACCGGGACTACAAGAGACCCAGTACTTC. The encoded protein is CSVAPGLQETQYF.

The chain links TRBV6-9 to TRBJ2-7, with D maybe TRBD2 (7 bases). The V gene lost 2 bases and the J gene lost 5 bases, with 19 bases spanning the gap. The CDR3 length is 16 residues. Germline V gives CDR1 MNHGY, CDR2 SVAAGI. CDR3 sequence (DNA): TGTGCCAGCAGTTATCTCCTAGTGACGGGGGGCAACGAGCAGTACTTC. As protein: CASSYLLVTGGNEQYF.

The chain links TRBV5-4 to TRBJ1-4, with 7 bases that match TRBD1. Germline V CDR1 and CDR2: SGHNT, YYREEE (reference sequence). V dropped 0 bases and J dropped 7; count of bases not matched to a gene: 6. CDR3 length equals 15 residues. The CDR3 loop is CASSLVGRGSEKLFF. The CDR3 DNA sequence: TGTGCCAGCAGCTTGGTGGGCAGGGGGAGTGAAAAACTGTTTTTT.

V gene TRBV27 combines with J gene TRBJ1-2, with D uncertain. Germline V lookup: CDR1 MNHEY, CDR2 SMNVEV (reference sequence). The V end was cut by 5 bases, the J end by 2 bases, with 9 bases between. The CDR3 length is 13 residues. CDR3 region: CASSLGKNYGYTF. The CDR3 DNA reads as TGTGCCAGCAGTCTCGGGAAAAACTATGGCTACACCTTC.

This clone showed up just once. The chain joins TRBV12-3 or TRBV12-4 to TRBJ1-1; the match to TRBD1 covers 7 bases. This CDR3 comprises 13 residues. Unmatched junction bases numbered 7, after V lost 5 bases and J lost 7 bases. Here the CDR3 DNA reads TGTGCCAGCAGTCAACAACAGGGGAGTGAAGCTTTCTTT. Translation: CASSQQQGSEAFF.

The chain combines TRBV19 with TRBJ2-3; TRBD2 matches 8 bases. With V trimmed by 2 bases and J by 5 bases, 6 bases remained unmatched. This CDR3 region has 15 residues. Germline CDR1 reads LNHDA; CDR2 reads SQIVND (reference sequence). The CDR3 loop is CASSILSGGGDTQYF. CDR3 DNA: TGTGCCAGTAGTATACTTTCCGGGGGGGGAGATACGCAGTATTTT.

The chain uses TRBV7-2 and TRBJ1-2; maybe TRBD1 (6 bases). Germline V gene data show CDR1 as SGHTA and CDR2 as FQGNSA. Trimming stripped 7 bases from V and 4 bases from J, with 16 bases between. There are 14 residues in the CDR3. Written as DNA, the CDR3 is TGTGCCAGCACCCAACCTGGACAGTTCTATGGCTACACCTTC. This gives the protein CASTQPGQFYGYTF.

The CDR3 DNA reads as TGTGCCAGCTCCGAGAAGGAGGTTCGGACTGAAGCTTTCTTT. Translating it yields CASSEKEVRTEAFF. The chain joins TRBV18 to TRBJ1-1; D uncertain. The ends were cut back, 6 bases at V and 5 bases at J, with 16 bases in the middle. The CDR3 extends over 14 amino acids. Germline CDR1 is KGHSH and CDR2 is LQKENI.

This chain links TRBV19 with TRBJ2-1, with 8 bases lining up with TRBD1. Trimming took 6 bases from V and 8 from J; bases not matched to a gene: 12. The CDR3 sequence is 15 residues long. The V gene's germline CDR1 is LNHDA and CDR2 SQIVND (reference sequence). CDR3 DNA sequence: TGTGCCAGTAGCCCCAGTACGGACAGGGTCCATGAGCAGTTCTTC. It specifies CASSPSTDRVHEQFF.

This rearrangement joins TRBV2 to TRBJ1-6, with 8 bases identical to TRBD1. The CDR3 is 16 residues long. Per germline, CDR1 SNHLY and CDR2 FYNNEI. J was trimmed by 0 bases and V by 3 bases; bases with no gene match: 1. In nucleotides, the CDR3 is TGTGCCAGCAGTGAGGGGACAGGCTCCTATAATTCACCCCTCCACTTT. It is translated as CASSEGTGSYNSPLHF.

This chain joins TRBV27 and TRBJ1-6; unclear D gene. V was trimmed by 3 bases and J by 7 bases, leaving 10 bases between them. The CDR3 consists of 14 residues. CDR1 and CDR2 (germline): MNHEY, SMNVEV (reference sequence). The chain's CDR3 is CASSFGLPNSPLHF. Written as DNA, the CDR3 is TGTGCCAGCAGTTTCGGACTTCCCAATTCACCCCTCCACTTT.

The V gene is TRBV2, the J gene TRBJ1-4; 7 nucleotides match TRBD1. The trim removed 1 base at V and 7 bases at J, leaving 6 bases unmatched. There are 15 residues in the CDR3. Germline V gives CDR1 SNHLY, CDR2 FYNNEI. The DNA of the CDR3 is TGTGCCAGCAGTGAAGAAAGGGGGCTAATTGAAAAACTGTTTTTT. It encodes CASSEERGLIEKLFF. The full variable domain, with the rest looked up from reference TRBV2 and TRBJ1-4, is EPEVTQTPSHQVTQMGQEVILRCVPISNHLYFYWYRQILGQKVEFLVSFYNNEISEKSEIFDDQFSVERPDGSNFTLKIRSTKLEDSAMYFCASSEERGLIEKLFFGSGTQLSVL.

The chain has TRBV7-9 and TRBJ2-1, with D possibly TRBD1 on 6 matching bases. V was cut by 5 bases and J by 4 bases, with 12 bases left in between. Germline V lookup: CDR1 SEHNR, CDR2 FQNEAQ (reference sequence). CDR3 length: 14 amino acids. The CDR3 bases are TGTGCCAGCAGCCCCCAGGGGCTTTACAATGAGCAGTTCTTC. Translated, it gives CASSPQGLYNEQFF.

This chain links TRBV2 with TRBJ2-2; D possibly corresponds to TRBD2 (5 bases). The V gene lost 3 bases and the J gene lost 7 bases, with 9 bases spanning the gap. The CDR3 totals 13 residues. Germline loops: CDR1 SNHLY, CDR2 FYNNEI. The CDR3 nucleotides read TGTGCCAGCAGTGATCGGGGATTCGGGGAGCTGTTTTTT. This translates into CASSDRGFGELFF.

The chain carries TRBV9 and TRBJ2-7; 7 bases are a match to TRBD1. The germline V gene encodes CDR1 SGDLS and CDR2 YYNGEE. The CDR3 covers 17 residues. V lost 5 bases, J lost 0 bases, and 14 bases stayed unmatched. The CDR3 nucleotides are TGTGCCAGCAGTACAGGGGCGGGTCCCACCCTCTCCTACGAGCAGTACTTC. Its protein product is CASSTGAGPTLSYEQYF.

This clone was found many times. The chain is built from TRBV4-2 and TRBJ2-5; TRBD2 matches at 8 bases. The germline gives CDR1 LGHNA, CDR2 YNFKEQ. The CDR3 spans 15 residues. The V and J ends lost 0 bases and 4 bases, in that order; junction bases with no gene match: 4. The CDR3 protein is CASSQDRSGRETQYF. The CDR3 DNA sequence: TGTGCCAGCAGCCAAGATAGGAGCGGGAGAGAGACCCAGTACTTC.

This clone has a single count. The chain combines TRBV28 with TRBJ1-3; D is unresolved. Between the trimmed V and J ends, which lost 2 bases and 0 bases, there was a span of 8 bases. CDR1 is MDHEN and CDR2 is SYDVKM in the germline V gene. This CDR3 spans 15 amino acids. This CDR3 is CASSLTSSSGNTIYF. The DNA of the CDR3 is TGTGCCAGCAGTTTAACGTCGAGCTCTGGAAACACCATATATTTT.

The rearrangement uses TRBV10-3 and TRBJ2-5; tentative D call: TRBD2 (6 bases). V lost 2 bases and J 4 bases, leaving 14 bases between the germline ends. The CDR3 runs 15 residues. Germline CDR1 is ENHRY and CDR2 is SYGVKD. The CDR3 region has the DNA TGTGCCATCAGTGAGGATTGGCGGGGATCAGAGACCCAGTACTTC. Encoded protein: CAISEDWRGSETQYF.

The chain combines TRBV5-1 with TRBJ1-1, with TRBD1 identical over 11 bases. The CDR3 length is 17 residues. From germline, CDR1 is SGHRS and CDR2 YFSETQ. The ends lost 0 bases at V and 6 bases at J; junction bases unmatched: 10. Here the CDR3 DNA reads TGCGCCAGCAGCTTGGGGACAGGGGGCGCTGCCCTGGCTGAAGCTTTCTTT. As protein: CASSLGTGGAALAEAFF. Supplemented by reference TRBV5-1 and TRBJ1-1, the full variable domain reads KAGVTQTPRYLIKTRGQQVTLSCSPISGHRSVSWYQQTPGQGLQFLFEYFSETQRNKGNFPGRFSGRQFSNSRSEMNVSTLELGDSALYLCASSLGTGGAALAEAFFGQGTRLTVV.

The rearrangement uses TRBV5-8 and TRBJ1-1; D gene ambiguous. Germline CDR1 reads SGHTS; CDR2 reads YDEGEE. The CDR3 runs 15 residues. V lost 5 bases to trimming and J lost 5 bases, with 19 bases between them. CDR3 loop: CASSYLTGMGTEAFF. CDR3 DNA sequence: TGTGCCAGCAGTTACCTTACGGGGATGGGAACTGAAGCTTTCTTT.

The genes are TRBV5-1 and TRBJ1-6, with D possibly TRBD1 on 6 matching bases. Germline assignment: CDR1 SGHRS and CDR2 YFSETQ. This CDR3 comprises 14 residues. Trimming shortened V by 4 bases and J by 9 bases, and 14 bases separated the two germline ends. The CDR3 sequence: CASSPGQLGSPLHF. CDR3 coding DNA: TGCGCCAGCAGCCCCGGACAGCTCGGTTCACCCCTCCACTTT.

The rearrangement joins TRBV7-9 to TRBJ1-2; tentatively, D is TRBD1 (5 bases). CDR1 is SEHNR and CDR2 is FQNEAQ in the germline V gene (reference sequence). The V and J ends lost 2 bases and 8 bases respectively, with 15 bases between them. This CDR3 region has 14 residues. CDR3 in amino acids: CASSLIAGLGGYTF. CDR3 nucleotides: TGTGCCAGCAGCTTAATAGCAGGGCTCGGCGGCTACACCTTC.